The entry below gives a single T cell receptor beta chain sequence along with its context. Assay: immunoSEQ multiplex PCR; the TCRdb copy retains only in-frame clones and omits some. The sample has about 89,000 clones; about four fifths are singletons. CDR1 is MNHEY, CDR2 SVGAGI, per germline. This CDR3 region has 16 residues. The V and J ends lost 0 bases and 0 bases respectively, with 12 bases between them. The Seattle patients joined while their infection was active and were tracked longitudinally afterward. The data originate from a study of blood T cell repertoires in COVID-19. Material for sequencing was peripheral blood. The chain links TRBV6-5 to TRBJ2-7; a weak D match, TRBD2 (5 bases). This clonotype was obtained from a man between 65 and 85 years old with COVID-19, enrolled during active disease. The DNA of the CDR3 is TGTGCCAGCAGTTACTCGTTGAGCGGCAGCTCCTACGAGCAGTACTTC. This gives the protein CASSYSLSGSSYEQYF.